The 32 T cell receptor beta chains given below trace back to one sample, sequenced in a study of regulatory T cells in long-lasting Graves disease. Assembly of TCR beta libraries relied on iRepertoire HTBI primers together with Arm-PCR of CDR3 regions. TCRdb passed the multiplex PCR reads through MiXCR, listing each CDR3 protein once. The sample includes 350,000 to 450,000 distinct CDR3 sequences, roughly 20% seen only once; the top ten take about 29%. Time point indicated: persistent/refractory GD, antithyroid drugs over 5 years with positive TRAb. Isolated PBMC RNA provided the starting material for the TCR library. The specimen was peripheral blood mononuclear cells (PBMCs), collected when the disease was refractory, from a patient treated with antithyroid drugs. The source is a woman aged 35 to 49 with Graves disease.

This clonotype has at least ten counts. The J gene is TRBJ1-1, the V gene TRBV20-1; D is unresolved. This CDR3 is 12 amino acids long. With 6 bases removed from V and 1 base from J, the gap between germline ends came to 9 bases. Germline lookup yields CDR1 DFQATT and CDR2 SNEGSKA (reference sequence). The CDR3, as DNA: TGCAGTGCAACCTCGGGGAACACTGAAGCTTTCTTT. It codes for CSATSGNTEAFF.

The CDR3 region has the DNA TGTGCCACCAGCACCGCGGGACTAGCGGGACATAGCACCGGGGAGCTGTTTTTT. It encodes CATSTAGLAGHSTGELFF. The chain combines TRBV15 with TRBJ2-2; TRBD2 aligns across 13 bases. Germline CDR1 reads LNHNV; CDR2 reads YYDKDF (reference sequence). V shed 4 bases and J 4 bases; nucleotides not matched to a gene: 9. This CDR3 comprises 18 residues.

At least ten counts were recorded for this clonotype. The gene calls are TRBV6-1 and TRBJ1-1; weak D call: TRBD1 (5 bases). The CDR3 covers 14 residues. Trimming took off 7 bases at V and 3 bases at J, with 15 bases between the two ends. CDR1 is MNHNS, CDR2 SASEGT, per germline. In DNA form, the CDR3 reads TGTGCCAGCAATGGGAGGGGTTTGTACACTGAAGCTTTCTTT. Residues: CASNGRGLYTEAFF.

This clonotype was counted between two and nine times. The germline gene is not matched at one end of the junction; a read error may be the cause. This sequence joins TRBV6-1 and TRBJ2-2; possible D gene TRBD2, 5 bases. The germline V gene has CDR1 MNHNS and CDR2 SASEGT. This CDR3 comprises 14 residues. Written as DNA, the CDR3 is TGTGCCACCGATGGGAGTTCGAGAACCGGGGAGCCGTTTTTT. Its translation: CATDGSSRTGEPFF.

The genes are TRBV12-3 or TRBV12-4 and TRBJ1-4; D remains unclear. The germline V and J ends were trimmed by 3 bases and 4 bases, with 9 bases remaining between them. This CDR3 is 14 amino acids long. CDR3 residues: CASSFRGSNEKLFF. CDR3 nucleotide sequence: TGTGCCAGCAGTTTTCGGGGAAGTAATGAAAAACTGTTTTTT.

This clonotype was counted a few times. This may be a read error, as it is one base from a much larger clone. V usage is TRBV15 and J usage is TRBJ1-2, with 10 bases matching TRBD1. Per the germline V gene, CDR1 is LNHNV and CDR2 is YYDKDF (reference sequence). The V segment lost 1 base and the J segment 6 bases; nucleotides outside the gene matches: 5. There are 15 residues in the CDR3. The CDR3 here is CATSRGRTGGNGYTF. The DNA of the CDR3 is TGTGCCACCAGCAGAGGTAGGACAGGGGGGAATGGCTACACCTTC.

The chain has TRBV12-3 or TRBV12-4 and TRBJ2-3, with TRBD2 matching over 10 bases. Trimming removed 6 bases from V and 3 bases from J; junction bases left unmatched: 15. The CDR3 sequence is 18 residues long. CDR3 bases: TGTGCCAGCAGCAGTTTAGGGCGTGGTAGCGGGAGGACAGATACGCAGTATTTT. Translated: CASSSLGRGSGRTDTQYF.

Ten or more counts support this clonotype. As DNA, the CDR3 is TGTGCCAGCACCAACCGGGACAGGGGGCGTTGGGTCGTTAGACCCCTCCACTTT. Residues: CASTNRDRGRWVVRPLHF. This rearrangement joins TRBV28 to TRBJ1-6, with TRBD1 identical over 12 bases. Germline-derived CDR1 and CDR2 are MDHEN and SYDVKM. This CDR3 has 18 residues. Trimming took 7 bases from V and 12 from J; bases not matched to a gene: 19. Filled out from reference TRBV28 and TRBJ1-6, the complete variable domain reads DVKVTQSSRYLVKRTGEKVFLECVQDMDHENMFWYRQDPGLGLRLIYFSYDVKMKEKGDIPEGYSVSREKKERFSLILESASTNQTSMYLCASTNRDRGRWVVRPLHFGNGTRLTVT.

In this sample, this clonotype turned up many times. The rearrangement uses TRBV12-3 or TRBV12-4 and TRBJ2-1; TRBD2 agrees at 8 bases. This CDR3 has 12 residues. The trim removed 5 bases at V and 8 bases at J, leaving 2 bases unmatched. CDR3 sequence (DNA): TGTGCCAGCAGTAAACTAGCGGATGAGCAGTTCTTC. Translating gives CASSKLADEQFF.

About this clonotype: An end of the junction does not agree with germline; a read error may underlie this. This chain connects TRBV28 to TRBJ2-5; 8 nucleotides match TRBD2. This CDR3 is built from 16 residues. The germline V gene encodes CDR1 MDHEN and CDR2 SYDVKM. CDR3 nucleotide sequence: TGTGCCAGCAGTCCCCGGTGGAGCGGGAGAAGTGAGACCCAGCACTTC. This encodes CASSPRWSGRSETQHF.

Many counts were recorded for this clonotype. The rearrangement links TRBV28 to TRBJ2-5, with 14 bases that match TRBD2. The CDR3 has 17 residues. V lost 5 bases, J lost 4 bases, and 9 bases stayed unmatched. The germline V gene encodes CDR1 MDHEN and CDR2 SYDVKM. The DNA for the CDR3 is TGTGCCAGCAGTCTCGGGACTAGCGGGAGAGTAGCAGAGACCCAGTACTTC. Translating it yields CASSLGTSGRVAETQYF. Filled out from reference TRBV28 and TRBJ2-5, the complete variable domain reads DVKVTQSSRYLVKRTGEKVFLECVQDMDHENMFWYRQDPGLGLRLIYFSYDVKMKEKGDIPEGYSVSREKKERFSLILESASTNQTSMYLCASSLGTSGRVAETQYFGPGTRLLVL.

This clonotype has at least ten counts. The chain uses TRBV6-1 and TRBJ1-6; D is unclear. Germline assignment: CDR1 MNHNS and CDR2 SASEGT. CDR3 length equals 11 residues. V lost 4 bases, J lost 11 bases, and 6 bases lay in between. CDR3 bases: TGTGCCAGCAGTGGCGGAACACCCCTCCACTTT. Translated, it gives CASSGGTPLHF.

This clonotype was seen only a few times. The junction and the germline gene differ at one end; a read error may be behind it. The V gene is TRBV18, the J gene TRBJ1-4, with TRBD1 matching 8 bases. This CDR3 is 15 amino acids long. The germline gives CDR1 KGHSH, CDR2 LQKENI. The CDR3 region is CASPPGQAVGEKLFF. The CDR3 DNA follows: TGTGCCAGCCCACCGGGACAGGCCGTAGGGGAAAAACTGTTTTTT.

This rearrangement joins TRBV28 to TRBJ2-5; TRBD2 agrees at 9 bases. This CDR3 contains 16 residues. With 6 bases clipped from V and 2 bases from J, the junction kept 10 bases outside the gene matches. CDR1 and CDR2 (germline): MDHEN, SYDVKM. The CDR3 loop is CASSQAASGNQETQYF. The CDR3 DNA follows: TGTGCCAGCAGCCAAGCCGCTAGCGGGAATCAAGAGACCCAGTACTTC. The complete variable domain, with remaining parts taken from reference TRBV28 and TRBJ2-5, reads DVKVTQSSRYLVKRTGEKVFLECVQDMDHENMFWYRQDPGLGLRLIYFSYDVKMKEKGDIPEGYSVSREKKERFSLILESASTNQTSMYLCASSQAASGNQETQYFGPGTRLLVL.

A note on this clonotype: This likely stems from a read error, as it lies one base from a far larger clone. Likely a read error: the CDR3 ends without its conserved phenylalanine or tryptophan. V gene TRBV6-4 combines with J gene TRBJ1-5; TRBD1 might be the D (5 bases). CDR1 is MRHNA and CDR2 is SNTAGT in the germline V gene. The CDR3 extends over 14 amino acids. Trimming removed 5 bases at V and 4 bases at J, with 12 bases between. The CDR3 DNA reads TGTGCCAGCAGTTACAGGCAGGGAAATCAGCCCCAGCATTTG. As protein: CASSYRQGNQPQHL.

The sample holds a few counts of this clonotype. This chain uses TRBV7-8 with TRBJ1-3; D call uncertain. Trimming took 1 base from V and 3 from J, leaving 4 bases between them. Germline V lookup: CDR1 SGHVS, CDR2 FQNEAQ. CDR3 length: 13 residues. As DNA, the CDR3 is TGTGCCAGCAGCTTAGAATATGGAAACACCATATATTTT. Its translation: CASSLEYGNTIYF.

This clonotype has ten or more counts. The chain carries TRBV28 and TRBJ1-6; D remains ambiguous. The CDR3 covers 12 residues. Trimming pared 7 bases from V and 9 bases from J, leaving 10 bases between. Germline V lookup: CDR1 MDHEN, CDR2 SYDVKM. CDR3 amino acids: CASMNGPSPLHF. For the CDR3, the DNA is TGTGCCAGCATGAATGGCCCTTCACCCCTCCACTTT. Looking up the rest from reference TRBV28 and TRBJ1-6 gives the full variable domain: DVKVTQSSRYLVKRTGEKVFLECVQDMDHENMFWYRQDPGLGLRLIYFSYDVKMKEKGDIPEGYSVSREKKERFSLILESASTNQTSMYLCASMNGPSPLHFGNGTRLTVT.

This chain joins TRBV29-1 and TRBJ1-1, with D perhaps matching TRBD1 (5 bases). The CDR3 is made up of 14 amino acids. The germline CDR1 and CDR2 sequences are SQVTM and ANQGSEA. V lost 3 bases and J lost 10, with 21 bases in between. The CDR3 DNA reads TGCAGCGTTGATCTGGGGGAAGGGGATCTTGGAGCTTTCTTT. Translating it yields CSVDLGEGDLGAFF. The full variable domain, rest sourced from reference TRBV29-1 and TRBJ1-1, is SAVISQKPSRDICQRGTSLTIQCQVDSQVTMMFWYRQQPGQSLTLIATANQGSEATYESGFVIDKFPISRPNLTFSTLTVSNMSPEDSSIYLCSVDLGEGDLGAFFGQGTRLTVV.

The J gene is TRBJ2-7, the V gene TRBV30, with 10 bases aligning to TRBD1. Germline values: CDR1 GTSNPN, CDR2 SVGIG (reference sequence). V shed 5 bases, J shed 6 bases, and the junction held 4 bases outside the gene matches. The CDR3 runs 12 residues. CDR3 coding DNA: TGTGCCTGGGGGACAGGGGTTCGCGAGCAGTACTTC. Protein: CAWGTGVREQYF.

Ten or more counts support this clonotype. The chain couples TRBV20-1 to TRBJ1-6, with D tentatively TRBD1 (5 bases). Trimming cost V 3 bases and J 5 bases, with 17 bases left between them. The CDR3 loop spans 16 amino acids. Germline V gene lookup returns CDR1 DFQATT and CDR2 SNEGSKA (reference sequence). The CDR3 region is CSASSLVGRNNSPLHF. The DNA for the CDR3 is TGCAGTGCTAGTTCCCTGGTGGGACGAAATAATTCACCCCTCCACTTT.

J is TRBJ1-1 and V is TRBV5-1; D is uncertain. The germline gives CDR1 SGHRS, CDR2 YFSETQ. This CDR3 is 15 amino acids long. V gave up 4 bases and J gave up 0 bases, with 13 bases separating them. Here the CDR3 reads CASSRGRVLNTEAFF. The CDR3 DNA reads as TGCGCCAGCAGCCGAGGGAGGGTCCTGAACACTGAAGCTTTCTTT.

At least ten counts were recorded for this clonotype. The chain is built from TRBV29-1 and TRBJ2-6, with D hard to call. The germline V gene encodes CDR1 SQVTM and CDR2 ANQGSEA. The ends were cut back, 4 bases at V and 3 bases at J, with 4 bases in the middle. The CDR3 length is 12 residues. The CDR3 DNA reads as TGCAGCGTTGGGGATGGGGCCAACGTCCTGACTTTC. Translated: CSVGDGANVLTF.

Ten or more counts support this clonotype. The chain carries TRBV7-3 and TRBJ2-5; possibly TRBD2 for D (5 bases). From germline, CDR1 is SGHTA and CDR2 FQGTGA. CDR3 length: 15 residues. The ends were cut back, 2 bases at V and 2 bases at J, with 12 bases in the middle. The chain's CDR3 is CASSLVGVSQETQYF. The CDR3 region has the DNA TGTGCCAGCAGCTTAGTGGGAGTTTCACAAGAGACCCAGTACTTC.

A single count supports this clonotype. The chain joins TRBV11-1 to TRBJ2-6, with no clear D. V gave up 5 bases and J gave up 1 base, with 12 bases separating them. The CDR3 consists of 16 residues. In germline, CDR1 is SGHAT, CDR2 FQDESV (reference sequence). The CDR3 bases are TGTGCCAGCAGCCCGGATGGGAAGTCTGGGGCCAACGTCCTGACTTTC. It specifies CASSPDGKSGANVLTF.

The chain is built from TRBV13 and TRBJ2-2, with D maybe TRBD1 (5 bases). CDR1 PRHDT and CDR2 FYEKMQ come from the germline V gene (reference sequence). V lost 3 bases and J lost 4, with 9 bases in between. The CDR3 has 14 residues. CDR3 bases: TGTGCCAGCAGCTTTGGGGCGCGCACCGGGGAGCTGTTTTTT. This encodes CASSFGARTGELFF.

This clonotype was seen at least ten times. The rearrangement uses TRBV2 and TRBJ2-2; weak D call: TRBD2 (6 bases). This CDR3 is 15 amino acids long. The V end was cut by 7 bases, the J end by 0 bases, with 12 bases between. Germline loops: CDR1 SNHLY, CDR2 FYNNEI. For the CDR3, the DNA is TGTGCCAGCATAAAGGAGGGTACGAACACCGGGGAGCTGTTTTTT. Its translation is CASIKEGTNTGELFF.

A note on this clonotype: A much more abundant neighbour one base away suggests this may be a read error. Without the conserved terminal phenylalanine or tryptophan, this CDR3 likely stems from a read error. The chain links TRBV6-5 to TRBJ1-1, with D possibly matching TRBD1 (5 bases). This CDR3 is built from 15 residues. Germline V lookup: CDR1 MNHEY, CDR2 SVGAGI. V was trimmed by 0 bases and J by 5 bases, leaving 13 bases between them. The CDR3 nucleotides read TGTGCCAGCAGTTACTCGTTGGGACCTGGGACTGAAGCTTTCTCT. It encodes CASSYSLGPGTEAFS.

This clonotype was found many times. This chain links TRBV6-1 with TRBJ1-4, with TRBD1 matching over 10 bases. Germline trimming cut 8 bases from V and 10 bases from J; bases unmatched to any gene: 10. Germline CDR1 is MNHNS and CDR2 is SASEGT. The CDR3 totals 14 residues. CDR3 bases: TGTGCCAGCCTCCTGCGGGACAGGGGAGGAAAACTGTTTTTT. Encoded protein: CASLLRDRGGKLFF.

For this clonotype: A single base separates this from a much larger clone, so it may be a read error. This chain joins TRBV6-1 and TRBJ2-7; D remains unclear. The CDR3 covers 13 residues. Deletions cut 2 bases from V and 3 bases from J, with 8 bases between. CDR1 is MNHNS and CDR2 is SASEGT in the germline V gene. The CDR3 DNA follows: TGTGCCAGCAGTGAACAGACACTCTACGAGCAGTACTTC. It yields the protein CASSEQTLYEQYF.

This clonotype came up many times. This sequence joins TRBV20-1 and TRBJ2-7, with D perhaps matching TRBD2 (6 bases). V lost 5 bases and J lost 0, with 11 bases in between. Germline-derived CDR1 and CDR2 are DFQATT and SNEGSKA (reference sequence). This CDR3 contains 13 residues. CDR3 bases: TGCAGTGCTCTGACTAGGAGCTCCTACGAGCAGTACTTC. This gives the protein CSALTRSSYEQYF.

This clonotype came up many times. The chain couples TRBV28 to TRBJ1-1; D ambiguous. Per germline, CDR1 MDHEN and CDR2 SYDVKM. The CDR3 is 15 amino acids. Trimming pared 0 bases from V and 1 base from J, leaving 9 bases between. The CDR3, as DNA: TGTGCCAGCAGTTTATGGGCCTCCCGGAACACTGAAGCTTTCTTT. Its translation: CASSLWASRNTEAFF.

This clonotype has only a few counts. The chain carries TRBV11-2 and TRBJ2-1; D call uncertain. V was pared by 2 bases and J by 0 bases, with 11 bases between. Germline CDR1 SGHAT, CDR2 FQNNGV. This CDR3 is built from 16 residues. CDR3 sequence reads: CASSLRLPSSYNEQFF. The CDR3 nucleotides read TGTGCCAGCAGCTTAAGGCTCCCGAGCTCCTACAATGAGCAGTTCTTC.